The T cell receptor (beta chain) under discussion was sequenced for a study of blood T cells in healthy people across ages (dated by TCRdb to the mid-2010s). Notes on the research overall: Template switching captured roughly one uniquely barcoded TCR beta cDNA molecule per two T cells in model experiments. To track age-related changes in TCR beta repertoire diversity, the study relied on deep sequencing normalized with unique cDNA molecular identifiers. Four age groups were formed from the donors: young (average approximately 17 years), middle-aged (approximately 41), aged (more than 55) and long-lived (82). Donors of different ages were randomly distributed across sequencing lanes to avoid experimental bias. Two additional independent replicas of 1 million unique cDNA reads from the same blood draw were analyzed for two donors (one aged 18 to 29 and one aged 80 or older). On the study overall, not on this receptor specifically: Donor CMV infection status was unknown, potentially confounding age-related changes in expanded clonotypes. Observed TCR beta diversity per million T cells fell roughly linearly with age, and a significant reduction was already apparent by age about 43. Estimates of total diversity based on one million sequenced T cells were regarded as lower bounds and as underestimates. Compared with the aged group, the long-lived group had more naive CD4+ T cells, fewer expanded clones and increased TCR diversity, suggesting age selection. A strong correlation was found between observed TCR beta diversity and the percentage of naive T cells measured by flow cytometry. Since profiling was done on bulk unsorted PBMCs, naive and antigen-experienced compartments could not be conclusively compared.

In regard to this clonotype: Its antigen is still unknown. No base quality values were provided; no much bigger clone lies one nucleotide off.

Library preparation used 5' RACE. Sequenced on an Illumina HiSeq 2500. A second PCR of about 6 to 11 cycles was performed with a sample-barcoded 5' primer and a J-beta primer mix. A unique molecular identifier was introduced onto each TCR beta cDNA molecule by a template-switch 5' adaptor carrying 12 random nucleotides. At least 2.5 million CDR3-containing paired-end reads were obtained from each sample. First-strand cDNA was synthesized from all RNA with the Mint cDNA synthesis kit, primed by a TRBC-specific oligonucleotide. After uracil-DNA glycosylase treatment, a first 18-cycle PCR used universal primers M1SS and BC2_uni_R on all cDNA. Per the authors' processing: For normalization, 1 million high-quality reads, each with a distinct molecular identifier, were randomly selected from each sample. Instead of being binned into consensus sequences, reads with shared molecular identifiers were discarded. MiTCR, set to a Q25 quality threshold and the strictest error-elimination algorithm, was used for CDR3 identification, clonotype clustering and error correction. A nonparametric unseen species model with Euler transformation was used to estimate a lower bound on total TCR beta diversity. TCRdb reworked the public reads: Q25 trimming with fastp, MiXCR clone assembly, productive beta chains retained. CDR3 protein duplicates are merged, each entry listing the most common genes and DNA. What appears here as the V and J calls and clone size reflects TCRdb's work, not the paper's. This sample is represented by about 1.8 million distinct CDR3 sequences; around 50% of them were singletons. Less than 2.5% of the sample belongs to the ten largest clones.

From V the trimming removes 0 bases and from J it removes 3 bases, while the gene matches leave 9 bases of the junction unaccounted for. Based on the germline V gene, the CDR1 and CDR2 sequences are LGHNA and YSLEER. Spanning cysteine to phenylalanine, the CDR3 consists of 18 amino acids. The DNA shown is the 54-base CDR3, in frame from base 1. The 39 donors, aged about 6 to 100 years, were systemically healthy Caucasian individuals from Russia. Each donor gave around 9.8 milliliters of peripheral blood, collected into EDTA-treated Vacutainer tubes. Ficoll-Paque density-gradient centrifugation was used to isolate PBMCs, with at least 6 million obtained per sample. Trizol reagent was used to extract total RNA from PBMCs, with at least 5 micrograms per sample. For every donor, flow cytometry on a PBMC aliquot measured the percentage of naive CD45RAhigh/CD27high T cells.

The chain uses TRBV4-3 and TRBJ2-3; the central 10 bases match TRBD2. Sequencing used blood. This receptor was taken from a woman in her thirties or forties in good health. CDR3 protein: CASSQETVVAGGTDTQYF. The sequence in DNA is TGCGCCAGCAGCCAAGAAACCGTAGTAGCGGGGGGTACAGATACGCAGTATTTT.